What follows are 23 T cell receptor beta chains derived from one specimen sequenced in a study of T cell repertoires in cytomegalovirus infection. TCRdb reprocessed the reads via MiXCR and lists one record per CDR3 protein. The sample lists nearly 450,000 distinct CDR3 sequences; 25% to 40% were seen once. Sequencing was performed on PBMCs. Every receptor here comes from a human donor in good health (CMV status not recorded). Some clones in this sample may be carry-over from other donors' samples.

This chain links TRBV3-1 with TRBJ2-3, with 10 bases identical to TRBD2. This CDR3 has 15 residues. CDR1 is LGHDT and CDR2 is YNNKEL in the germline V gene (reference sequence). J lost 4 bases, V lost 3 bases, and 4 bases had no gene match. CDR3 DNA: TGTGCCAGCAGCCAGGTAGCGGGGGGTGCAGATACGCAGTATTTT. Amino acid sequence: CASSQVAGGADTQYF.

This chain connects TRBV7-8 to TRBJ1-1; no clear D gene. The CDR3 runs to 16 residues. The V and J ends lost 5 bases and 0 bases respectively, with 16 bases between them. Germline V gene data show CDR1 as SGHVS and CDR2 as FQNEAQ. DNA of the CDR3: TGTGCCAGCAGCCTCGGACGGGCCCTCATGAACACTGAAGCTTTCTTT. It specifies CASSLGRALMNTEAFF.

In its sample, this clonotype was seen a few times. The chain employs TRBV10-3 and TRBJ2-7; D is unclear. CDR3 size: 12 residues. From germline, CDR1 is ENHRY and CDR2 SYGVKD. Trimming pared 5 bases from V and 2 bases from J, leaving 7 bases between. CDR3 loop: CAISQHAYEQYF. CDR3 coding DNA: TGTGCCATCAGTCAGCATGCCTACGAGCAGTACTTC.

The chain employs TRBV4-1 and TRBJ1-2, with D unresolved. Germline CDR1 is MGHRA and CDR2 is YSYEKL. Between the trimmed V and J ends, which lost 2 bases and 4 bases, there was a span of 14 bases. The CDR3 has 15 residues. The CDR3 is CASSQHRAPIYGYTF. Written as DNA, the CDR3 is TGCGCCAGCAGCCAACACCGGGCTCCTATCTATGGCTACACCTTC.

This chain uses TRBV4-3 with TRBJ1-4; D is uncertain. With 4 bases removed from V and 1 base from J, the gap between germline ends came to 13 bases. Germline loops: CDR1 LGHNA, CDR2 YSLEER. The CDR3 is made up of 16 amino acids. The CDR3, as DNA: TGCGCCAGCAGCCCCTTACCCGGGGAAACTAATGAAAAACTGTTTTTT. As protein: CASSPLPGETNEKLFF.

CDR3 sequence (DNA): TGTGCCAGCAGCCAAGGCGACACAGGGTTCTATGGCTACACCTTC. This gives the protein CASSQGDTGFYGYTF. The chain has TRBV14 and TRBJ1-2; TRBD1 might be the D (6 bases). V lost 1 base and J lost 4, with 13 bases in between. Per the germline V gene, CDR1 is SGHDN and CDR2 is FVKESK. There are 15 residues in the CDR3.

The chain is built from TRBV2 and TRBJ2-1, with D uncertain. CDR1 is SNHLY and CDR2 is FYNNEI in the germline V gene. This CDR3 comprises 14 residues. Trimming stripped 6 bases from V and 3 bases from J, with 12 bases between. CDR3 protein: CASSPSTDYNEQFF. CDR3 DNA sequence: TGTGCCAGCAGCCCGTCGACGGACTACAATGAGCAGTTCTTC.

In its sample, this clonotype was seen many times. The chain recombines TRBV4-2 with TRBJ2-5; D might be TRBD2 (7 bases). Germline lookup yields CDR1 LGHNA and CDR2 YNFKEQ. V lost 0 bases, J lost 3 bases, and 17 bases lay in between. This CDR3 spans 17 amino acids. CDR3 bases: TGTGCCAGCAGCCAAGATTCGAGGGGGGGCCTTAAAGAGACCCAGTACTTC. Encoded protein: CASSQDSRGGLKETQYF.

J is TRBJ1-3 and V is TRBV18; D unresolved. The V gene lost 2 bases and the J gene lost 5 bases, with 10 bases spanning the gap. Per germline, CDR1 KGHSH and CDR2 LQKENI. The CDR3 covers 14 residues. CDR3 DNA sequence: TGTGCCAGCTCACCAGAAGGGTTAAGAAACACCATATATTTT. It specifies CASSPEGLRNTIYF. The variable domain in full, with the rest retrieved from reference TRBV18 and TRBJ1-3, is NAGVMQNPRHLVRRRGQEARLRCSPMKGHSHVYWYRQLPEEGLKFMVYLQKENIIDESGMPKERFSAEFPKEGPSILRIQQVVRGDSAAYFCASSPEGLRNTIYFGEGSWLTVV.

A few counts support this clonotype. The CDR3 is CASSLDTLGVSYTF. CDR3 DNA: TGTGCCAGCAGCTTGGACACCTTGGGCGTCAGCTACACCTTC. The chain recombines TRBV7-9 with TRBJ1-2; tentative D call: TRBD1 (5 bases). The CDR3 is 14 residues long. V lost 3 bases and J lost 9, with 17 bases in between. CDR1 and CDR2 from the germline V gene are SEHNR and FQNEAQ (reference sequence).

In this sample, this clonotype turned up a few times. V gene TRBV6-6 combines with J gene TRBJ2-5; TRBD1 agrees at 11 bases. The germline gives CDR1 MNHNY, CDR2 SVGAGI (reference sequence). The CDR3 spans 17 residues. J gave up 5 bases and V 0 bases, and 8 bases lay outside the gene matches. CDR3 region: CASSYSMPWDRGETQYF. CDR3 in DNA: TGTGCCAGCAGTTACTCGATGCCTTGGGACAGGGGGGAGACCCAGTACTTC.

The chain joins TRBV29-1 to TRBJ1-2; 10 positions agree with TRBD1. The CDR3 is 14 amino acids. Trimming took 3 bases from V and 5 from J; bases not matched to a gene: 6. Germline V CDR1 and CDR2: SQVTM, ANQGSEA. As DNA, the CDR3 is TGCAGCGTTGACCCCGACAGGGGGCCATATGGCTACACCTTC. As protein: CSVDPDRGPYGYTF. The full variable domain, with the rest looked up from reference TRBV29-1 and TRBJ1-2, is SAVISQKPSRDICQRGTSLTIQCQVDSQVTMMFWYRQQPGQSLTLIATANQGSEATYESGFVIDKFPISRPNLTFSTLTVSNMSPEDSSIYLCSVDPDRGPYGYTFGSGTRLTVV.

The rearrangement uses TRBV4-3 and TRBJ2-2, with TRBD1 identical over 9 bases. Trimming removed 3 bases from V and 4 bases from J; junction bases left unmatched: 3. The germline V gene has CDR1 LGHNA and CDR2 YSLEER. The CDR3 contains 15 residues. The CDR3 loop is CASSQGDRATGELFF. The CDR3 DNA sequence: TGCGCCAGCAGCCAGGGGGACAGGGCCACCGGGGAGCTGTTTTTT.

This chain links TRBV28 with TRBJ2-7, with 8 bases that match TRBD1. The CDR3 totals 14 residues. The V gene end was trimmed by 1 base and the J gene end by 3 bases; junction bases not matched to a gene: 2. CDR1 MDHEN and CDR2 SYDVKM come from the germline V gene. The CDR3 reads CASSLSDRGYEQYF. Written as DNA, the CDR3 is TGTGCCAGCAGTTTATCCGACAGGGGCTACGAGCAGTACTTC.

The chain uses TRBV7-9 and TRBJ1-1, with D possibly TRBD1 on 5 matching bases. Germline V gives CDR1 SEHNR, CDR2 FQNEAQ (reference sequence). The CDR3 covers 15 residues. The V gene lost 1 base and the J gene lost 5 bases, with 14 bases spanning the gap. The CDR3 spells CASSLEAGRKTEAFF. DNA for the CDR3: TGTGCCAGCAGCTTAGAGGCGGGGCGGAAAACTGAAGCTTTCTTT.

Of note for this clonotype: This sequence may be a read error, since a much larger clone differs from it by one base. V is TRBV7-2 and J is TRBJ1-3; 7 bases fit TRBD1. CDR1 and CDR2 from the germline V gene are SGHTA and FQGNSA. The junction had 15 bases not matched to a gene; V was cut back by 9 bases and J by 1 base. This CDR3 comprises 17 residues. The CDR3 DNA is TGTGCCAGAAGCCCGAAATTACAGGGGCTATCTGGAAACACCATATATTTT. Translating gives CARSPKLQGLSGNTIYF.

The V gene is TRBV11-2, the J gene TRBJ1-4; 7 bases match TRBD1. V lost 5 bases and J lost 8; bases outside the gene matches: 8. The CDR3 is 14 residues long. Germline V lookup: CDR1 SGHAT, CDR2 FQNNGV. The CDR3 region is CASSPDRAKEKLFF. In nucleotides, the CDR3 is TGTGCCAGCAGCCCCGACAGGGCGAAAGAAAAACTGTTTTTT.

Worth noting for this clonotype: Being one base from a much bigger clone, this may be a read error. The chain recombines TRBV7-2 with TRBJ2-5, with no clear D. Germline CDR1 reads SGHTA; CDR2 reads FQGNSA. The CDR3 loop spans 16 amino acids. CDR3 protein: CASSSAPMGIKETRYF. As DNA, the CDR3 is TGTGCCAGCAGCTCAGCCCCCATGGGGATTAAAGAGACCCGGTACTTC.

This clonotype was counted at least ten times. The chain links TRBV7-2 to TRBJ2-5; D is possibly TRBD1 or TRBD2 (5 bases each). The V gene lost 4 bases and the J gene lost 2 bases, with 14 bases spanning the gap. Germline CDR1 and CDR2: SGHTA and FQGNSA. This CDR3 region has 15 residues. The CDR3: CASSYPGTQQETQYF. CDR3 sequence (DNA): TGTGCCAGCAGCTATCCCGGGACGCAACAAGAGACCCAGTACTTC.

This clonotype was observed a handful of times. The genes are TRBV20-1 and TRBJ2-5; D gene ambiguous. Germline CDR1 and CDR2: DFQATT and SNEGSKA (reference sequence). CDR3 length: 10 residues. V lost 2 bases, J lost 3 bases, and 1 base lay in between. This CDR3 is CSARKETQYF. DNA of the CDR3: TGCAGTGCTAGAAAAGAGACCCAGTACTTC.

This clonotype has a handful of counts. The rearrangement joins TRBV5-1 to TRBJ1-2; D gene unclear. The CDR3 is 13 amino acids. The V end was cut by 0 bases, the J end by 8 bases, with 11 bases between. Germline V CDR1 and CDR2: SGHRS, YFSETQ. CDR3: CASSLAAVTGYTF. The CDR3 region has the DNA TGCGCCAGCAGCTTGGCCGCAGTGACGGGCTACACCTTC.

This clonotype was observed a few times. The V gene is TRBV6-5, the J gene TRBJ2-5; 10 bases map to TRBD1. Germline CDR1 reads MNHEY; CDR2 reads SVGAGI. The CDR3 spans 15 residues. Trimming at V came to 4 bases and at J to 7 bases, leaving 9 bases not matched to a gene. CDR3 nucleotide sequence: TGTGCCAGCAGTTCCTTCGACAGGGGGCTAGGGACCCAGTACTTC. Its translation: CASSSFDRGLGTQYF.

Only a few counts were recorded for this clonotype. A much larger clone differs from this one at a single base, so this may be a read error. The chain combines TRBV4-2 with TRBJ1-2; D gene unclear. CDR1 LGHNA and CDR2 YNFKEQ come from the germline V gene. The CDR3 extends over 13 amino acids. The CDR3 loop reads CSSRTPDNYGYTF. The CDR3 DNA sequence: TGTTCCAGCAGAACCCCGGACAACTATGGCTACACCTTC.